This TCR beta chain was obtained from a study of shared clonotypes between healthy human individuals. Naive CD8 cells were CD45RO-negative, positively selected for CCR7, excluding terminally differentiated effector memory CD45RA+ cells. Here immunoSEQ multiplex PCR was the method, and the copy in TCRdb shows in-frame clones only, minus some. The sample comprises hundreds of thousands of clones, 80% to 95% of which are singletons, and 24% rests with the top ten. The V end was cut by 7 bases, the J end by 11 bases, with 9 bases between. The CDR3 length is 10 residues. The V gene's germline CDR1 is SNHLY and CDR2 FYNNEI.

The chain recombines TRBV2 with TRBJ2-1, with D possibly called TRBD1 or TRBD2 (5 bases each). The sequence was collected from a man aged 25-45 years in good health. Sequenced sample: naive CD8+ T cells sorted from blood. The CDR3 region has the DNA TGTGCCAGCATGGGACCTCAGCAGTTCTTC. This sequence encodes CASMGPQQFF.